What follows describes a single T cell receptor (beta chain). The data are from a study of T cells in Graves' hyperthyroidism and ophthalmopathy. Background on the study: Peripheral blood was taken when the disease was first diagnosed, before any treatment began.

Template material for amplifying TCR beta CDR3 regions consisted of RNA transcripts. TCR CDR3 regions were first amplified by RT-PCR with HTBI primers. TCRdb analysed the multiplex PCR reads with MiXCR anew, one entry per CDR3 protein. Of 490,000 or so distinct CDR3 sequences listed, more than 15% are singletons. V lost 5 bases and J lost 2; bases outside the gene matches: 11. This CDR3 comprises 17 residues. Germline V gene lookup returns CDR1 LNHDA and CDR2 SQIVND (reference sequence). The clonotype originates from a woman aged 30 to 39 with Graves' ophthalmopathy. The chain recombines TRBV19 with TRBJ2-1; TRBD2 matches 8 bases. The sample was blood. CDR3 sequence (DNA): TGTGCCAGTAGTTTGGGTCTAGCGGGCCGACCCTACAATGAGCAGTTCTTC. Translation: CASSLGLAGRPYNEQFF.